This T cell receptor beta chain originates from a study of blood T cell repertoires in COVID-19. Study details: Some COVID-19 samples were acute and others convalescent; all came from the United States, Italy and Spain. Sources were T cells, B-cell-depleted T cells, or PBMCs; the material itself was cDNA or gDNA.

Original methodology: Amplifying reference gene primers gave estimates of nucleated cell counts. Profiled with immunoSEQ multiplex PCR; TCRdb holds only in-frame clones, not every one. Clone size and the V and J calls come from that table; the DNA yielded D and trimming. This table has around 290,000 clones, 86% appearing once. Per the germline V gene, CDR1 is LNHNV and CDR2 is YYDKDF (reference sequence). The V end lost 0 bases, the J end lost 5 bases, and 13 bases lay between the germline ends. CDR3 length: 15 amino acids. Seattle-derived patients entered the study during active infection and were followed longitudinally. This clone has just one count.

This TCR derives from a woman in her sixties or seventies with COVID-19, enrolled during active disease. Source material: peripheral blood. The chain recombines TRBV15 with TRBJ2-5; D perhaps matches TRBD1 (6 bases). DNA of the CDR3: TGTGCCACCAGCAGAGAGTCCAGGCAGGGGGAGACCCAGTACTTC. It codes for CATSRESRQGETQYF.